The 17 T cell receptor beta chains listed next were all sequenced from one sample in a study of blood T cell repertoires in COVID-19. Only in-frame clones appear in the TCRdb table, and some are missing; sequencing was by immunoSEQ multiplex PCR. Here the sample spans fewer than 10,000 clones, 80% to 90% being singletons. The sample consisted of peripheral blood. The receptors were sampled from a human donor in a cohort sampled during active COVID-19.

V usage is TRBV3-1 (or the pseudogene TRBV3-2) and J usage is TRBJ2-7; 12 positions agree with TRBD2. V lost 6 bases, J lost 4 bases, and 10 bases stayed unmatched. CDR1 LGHDT and CDR2 YNNKEL come from the germline V gene (reference sequence). This CDR3 has 16 residues. This chain's CDR3 is CASSPSGRDSSYEQYF. As DNA, the CDR3 is TGTGCCAGCAGTCCTAGCGGGAGGGACTCCTCATACGAGCAGTACTTC.

V gene TRBV5-4 combines with J gene TRBJ2-3, with TRBD2 identical over 9 bases. Germline CDR1 is SGHNT and CDR2 is YYREEE (reference sequence). Trimming removed 4 bases from V and 2 bases from J; junction bases left unmatched: 11. The CDR3 sequence is 17 residues long. The CDR3 region has the DNA TGTGCCAGCAGCCCTTGGGCGGGAGGGCCAAACACAGATACGCAGTATTTT. Translation: CASSPWAGGPNTDTQYF.

V and J are TRBV5-6 and TRBJ2-7; D call uncertain. V was shortened by 4 bases and J by 2 bases, with 13 bases between the two germline ends. This CDR3 comprises 14 residues. The germline gives CDR1 SGHDT, CDR2 YYEEEE. The CDR3 bases are TGTGCCAGCAGCCCTCAACGGGTCCCCTACGAGCAGTACTTC. It codes for CASSPQRVPYEQYF.

This rearrangement joins TRBV6-4 to TRBJ2-2, with 8 bases identical to TRBD2. Trimming cost V 6 bases and J 3 bases; bases outside gene matches: 12. The germline gives CDR1 MRHNA, CDR2 SNTAGT. This CDR3 is built from 17 residues. The DNA for the CDR3 is TGTGCCAGCAGCGAAGAGCTCCGGGAGGGATACACCGGGGAGCTGTTTTTT. Translating it yields CASSEELREGYTGELFF.

The V gene is TRBV5-1, the J gene TRBJ2-1; D possibly corresponds to TRBD1 (5 bases). Trimming took off 4 bases at V and 1 base at J, with 9 bases between the two ends. The CDR3 runs to 14 residues. Looked up from germline, CDR1 is SGHRS and CDR2 is YFSETQ. Here the CDR3 reads CASSPQGSYNEQFF. In DNA, the CDR3 is TGCGCCAGCAGCCCGCAGGGTTCCTACAATGAGCAGTTCTTC.

The chain joins TRBV2 to TRBJ1-1; D is uncertain. With 6 bases removed from V and 3 bases from J, the gap between germline ends came to 11 bases. This CDR3 contains 13 residues. Germline CDR1 reads SNHLY; CDR2 reads FYNNEI. The CDR3 sequence: CASRYMRDTEAFF. CDR3 DNA: TGTGCCAGCAGGTACATGAGGGACACTGAAGCTTTCTTT.

The chain carries TRBV5-6 and TRBJ2-7, with D possibly being TRBD1 (6 bases). Germline CDR1 reads SGHDT; CDR2 reads YYEEEE. The CDR3 contains 12 residues. Trimming removed 4 bases at V and 6 bases at J, with 11 bases between. The DNA of the CDR3 is TGTGCCAGCAGCGCACAGGGCGGCGAGCAGTACTTC. Amino acid sequence: CASSAQGGEQYF. The variable domain in full, with the rest retrieved from reference TRBV5-6 and TRBJ2-7, is DAGVTQSPTHLIKTRGQQVTLRCSPKSGHDTVSWYQQALGQGPQFIFQYYEEEERQRGNFPDRFSGHQFPNYSSELNVNALLLGDSALYLCASSAQGGEQYFGPGTRLTVT.

The V call is TRBV9, the J call TRBJ2-1; D uncertain. The CDR3 runs 14 residues. The germline V and J ends were trimmed by 6 bases and 0 bases, with 10 bases remaining between them. CDR1 and CDR2 from the germline V gene are SGDLS and YYNGEE. CDR3 sequence (DNA): TGTGCCAGCACCGCGCGTGTCTCCTACAATGAGCAGTTCTTC. It is translated as CASTARVSYNEQFF.

The chain recombines TRBV24-1 with TRBJ2-3, with 12 bases identical to TRBD2. Per germline, CDR1 KGHDR and CDR2 SFDVKD. V lost 7 bases, J lost 3 bases, and 7 bases stayed unmatched. This CDR3 region has 16 residues. This CDR3 reads CATSQGLAGWTDTQYF. The CDR3 region has the DNA TGTGCCACCAGCCAAGGACTAGCGGGATGGACAGATACGCAGTATTTT.

The chain recombines TRBV7-8 with TRBJ2-1; 7 nucleotides line up with TRBD2. V trimming: 10 bases; J trimming: 3 bases; junction bases outside the gene matches: 6. This CDR3 has 13 residues. Germline V lookup: CDR1 SGHVS, CDR2 FQNEAQ. The CDR3 nucleotides are TGTGCCATTCGATGGGGGGGCTACAATGAGCAGTTCTTC. This encodes CAIRWGGYNEQFF.

This clone has just one count. The chain has TRBV27 and TRBJ1-1, with TRBD1 as a possible D gene (5 bases). The CDR3 runs 14 residues. Germline V lookup: CDR1 MNHEY, CDR2 SMNVEV (reference sequence). V gave up 3 bases and J gave up 0 bases, with 8 bases separating them. CDR3 region: CASSFGRVNTEAFF. In nucleotides, the CDR3 is TGTGCCAGCAGTTTTGGCAGGGTGAACACTGAAGCTTTCTTT.

This clone showed up just once. V is TRBV5-1 and J is TRBJ2-1; D is perhaps TRBD2 (5 bases). CDR3 length: 12 residues. Trimming stripped 8 bases from V and 6 bases from J, with 12 bases between. Germline CDR1 reads SGHRS; CDR2 reads YFSETQ. CDR3 amino acids: CASMDSFNEQFF. In DNA form, the CDR3 reads TGCGCCAGTATGGACTCATTCAATGAGCAGTTCTTC.

A single count supports this clone. The rearrangement uses TRBV4-1 and TRBJ2-1; 12 bases match TRBD2. This CDR3 comprises 14 residues. Germline loops: CDR1 MGHRA, CDR2 YSYEKL. The trim removed 0 bases at V and 14 bases at J, leaving 5 bases unmatched. DNA for the CDR3: TGCGCCAGCAGCCAAGAGGCTAGCGGGAGGGCTGAGTTCTTC. This gives the protein CASSQEASGRAEFF.

The chain carries TRBV9 and TRBJ2-7; 8 bases agree with TRBD2. The CDR3 runs 15 residues. In germline, CDR1 is SGDLS, CDR2 YYNGEE. V shed 0 bases, J shed 3 bases, and the junction held 5 bases outside the gene matches. The CDR3 loop is CASSVGERELYEQYF. CDR3 bases: TGTGCCAGCAGCGTAGGCGAGCGGGAGCTCTACGAGCAGTACTTC.

In regard to this clone: This sample includes further DNA sequences coding for the same CDR3. This rearrangement joins TRBV5-1 to TRBJ2-7; TRBD1 agrees at 7 bases. The CDR3 contains 14 residues. CDR1 is SGHRS, CDR2 YFSETQ, per germline. Germline trimming cut 0 bases from V and 0 bases from J; bases unmatched to any gene: 0. The CDR3 here is CASSLGQGSYEQYF. The CDR3 DNA is TGCGCCAGCAGCTTGGGACAGGGCTCCTACGAGCAGTACTTC.

This chain joins TRBV29-1 and TRBJ1-1; D is perhaps TRBD1 (6 bases). The CDR3 spans 12 residues. Germline V gene sequence: CDR1 SQVTM, CDR2 ANQGSEA. V was shortened by 4 bases and J by 2 bases, with 8 bases between the two germline ends. The CDR3 is CSVGQVNTEAFF. CDR3 bases: TGCAGCGTTGGACAGGTTAACACTGAAGCTTTCTTT.

The rearrangement uses TRBV29-1 and TRBJ2-3, with 7 bases identical to TRBD1. The ends lost 2 bases at V and 0 bases at J; junction bases unmatched: 2. This CDR3 is 14 amino acids long. Germline assignment: CDR1 SQVTM and CDR2 ANQGSEA. CDR3 sequence: CSVELDRSTDTQYF. In nucleotides, the CDR3 is TGCAGCGTTGAATTGGACAGGAGCACAGATACGCAGTATTTT.